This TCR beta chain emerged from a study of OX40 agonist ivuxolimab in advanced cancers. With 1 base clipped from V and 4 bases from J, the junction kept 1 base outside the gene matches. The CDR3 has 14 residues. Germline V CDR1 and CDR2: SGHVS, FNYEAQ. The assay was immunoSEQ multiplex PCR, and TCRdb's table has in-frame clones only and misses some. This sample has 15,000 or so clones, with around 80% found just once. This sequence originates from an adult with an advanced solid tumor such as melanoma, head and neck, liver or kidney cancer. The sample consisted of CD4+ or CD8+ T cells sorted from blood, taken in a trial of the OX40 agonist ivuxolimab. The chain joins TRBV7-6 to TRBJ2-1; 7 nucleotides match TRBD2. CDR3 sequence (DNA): TGTGCCAGCAGCTTAGGCGGGGGTTACAATGAGCAGTTCTTC. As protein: CASSLGGGYNEQFF.